This is a list of T cell receptor beta chains from one sample in a study of cytomegalovirus exposure and HLA in healthy donors. Sequencing was performed with immunoSEQ multiplex PCR; in TCRdb, only in-frame clones are kept and a portion is missing. The top ten clones hold more than 5% of a sample with over 200,000 clones, roughly 87% of them seen once. What was sequenced was PBMCs. The receptors were sampled from a woman in her forties in good health and CMV-seropositive. CDR3s include the opening cysteine and the closing phenylalanine or tryptophan. A D gene is named only where the DNA matches it firmly. Some rows mark clone size as missing; the rest say once, few, many or name a class of expanded clone.

TRBV19,once,TRBJ1-6,TRBD1,TGTGCCAGTAGTATTCAGGGGGCGCGTTCACCCCTCCACTTT,CASSIQGARSPLHF
TRBV2,-,TRBJ1-2,-,TGTGCCAGCAGTGTTACAGAGAACTATGGCTACACCTTC,CASSVTENYGYTF
TRBV6-6,-,TRBJ1-5,-,TGTGCCAGCAGTTCACAGGGTTGGCATAGCAATCAGCCCCAGCATTTT,CASSSQGWHSNQPQHF
TRBV15,-,TRBJ2-7,-,TGTGCCACCAGCAGGGACCCAGGGGTTAGAAGCTACGAGCAGTACTTC,CATSRDPGVRSYEQYF
TRBV7-9,-,TRBJ2-7,TRBD1,TGTGCCAGCAGCCGGACAGGGCTTGAGCAGTACTTC,CASSRTGLEQYF
TRBV7-8,-,TRBJ1-3,-,TGTGCCAGCAGCTTAGGGACTTATGGCTCTGGAAACACCATATATTTT,CASSLGTYGSGNTIYF
TRBV7-2,-,TRBJ2-1,-,TGTGCCAGCAGCTTGGCCCGGGGAAACTACAATGAGCAGTTCTTC,CASSLARGNYNEQFF
TRBV27,-,TRBJ1-1,-,TGTGCCAGCAGTCTAACGGGGGGCACTGAAGCTTTCTTT,CASSLTGGTEAFF
TRBV7-8,-,TRBJ2-1,TRBD2,TGTGCCAGCAGCTTAGGGCTAGCGGGGGCTCTTAGGAATGAGCAGTTCTTC,CASSLGLAGALRNEQFF
TRBV4-1,-,TRBJ1-1,-,TGCGCCAGCAGCCAGGCCAGACAGTATGAAGCTTTCTTT,CASSQARQYEAFF
TRBV27,-,TRBJ2-2,TRBD1,TGTGCCAGCAGCCGTTCCGGGACAGTGGGAAGCGGGGAGCTGTTTTTT,CASSRSGTVGSGELFF
TRBV15,-,TRBJ2-1,-,TGTGCCACCAGCAAGCACGGGAGAGGAAGGAATGAGCAGTTCTTC,CATSKHGRGRNEQFF
TRBV19,-,TRBJ2-7,-,TGTGCCAGTAAGACGGAACGGGGCTCCTACGAGCAGTACTTC,CASKTERGSYEQYF